The 6 T cell receptor beta chains below come from one sample, sequenced in a study of cytomegalovirus exposure and HLA in healthy donors. PCR primers comprised 60 Vbeta and 13 Jbeta primers. TCRdb's copy holds only in-frame clones and misses some; the assay was immunoSEQ multiplex PCR. Its listing shows about 190,000 clones. The specimen sequenced was PBMCs. Every receptor here comes from a man aged 30 to 39 in good health and CMV-seronegative.

This chain joins TRBV7-2 and TRBJ2-7; possible D gene TRBD1, 6 bases. Germline values: CDR1 SGHTA, CDR2 FQGNSA. This CDR3 has 13 amino acids. The V end lost 1 base, the J end lost 4 bases, and 8 bases lay between the germline ends. DNA for the CDR3: TGTGCCAGCAGCTTAGAGGGGGTGTACGAGCAGTACTTC. Its protein is CASSLEGVYEQYF.

The chain has TRBV7-8 and TRBJ1-4; TRBD1 matches at 8 bases. Losses at the gene ends were 0 bases for V and 7 bases for J; bases not matched to a gene: 7. Germline V gives CDR1 SGHVS, CDR2 FQNEAQ. This CDR3 spans 16 amino acids. The CDR3 coding sequence is TGTGCCAGCAGCTTAGCGCCTATGACAGGGGCTGAAAAACTGTTTTTT. Protein: CASSLAPMTGAEKLFF.

The chain carries TRBV5-1 and TRBJ1-1; no clear D gene. V was pared by 0 bases and J by 1 base, with 10 bases between. CDR3 size: 15 residues. Germline CDR1 and CDR2: SGHRS and YFSETQ. Here the CDR3 DNA reads TGCGCCAGCAGCTTGGAGCCGCGGGAGAACACTGAAGCTTTCTTT. Its protein product is CASSLEPRENTEAFF.

The chain combines TRBV5-1 with TRBJ2-6, with 7 bases identical to TRBD1. J was trimmed by 3 bases and V by 4 bases; bases with no gene match: 7. The CDR3 covers 16 residues. Germline lookup yields CDR1 SGHRS and CDR2 YFSETQ. The CDR3 spells CASSIRGGNGANVLTF. In nucleotides, the CDR3 is TGCGCCAGCAGCATCAGAGGGGGCAATGGGGCCAACGTCCTGACTTTC.

V usage is TRBV27 and J usage is TRBJ1-4, with D unresolved. V was cut by 3 bases and J by 3 bases, with 17 bases left in between. Per the germline V gene, CDR1 is MNHEY and CDR2 is SMNVEV (reference sequence). The CDR3 is 17 residues long. The CDR3 region is CASSFEGSPRPNEKLFF. Written as DNA, the CDR3 is TGTGCCAGCAGTTTTGAGGGTTCCCCCCGACCTAATGAAAAACTGTTTTTT.

The chain links TRBV30 to TRBJ1-5, with 9 bases fitting TRBD1. The CDR3 sequence is 14 residues long. Germline V gene data show CDR1 as GTSNPN and CDR2 as SVGIG (reference sequence). The V gene end was trimmed by 5 bases and the J gene end by 5 bases; junction bases not matched to a gene: 7. The CDR3 DNA follows: TGTGCCTGGGCAACAGGGGGCGGATATCAGCCCCAGCATTTT. Translating it yields CAWATGGGYQPQHF.